The 32 T cell receptor beta chains presented below share a single source sample, sequenced in a study of post-analysis software for immune sequencing data. Broader study findings: There were five or six TRBV segments more frequent in patients than controls, and TRBV5-6, TRBV5-1 and TRBV20-1 were among them.

Prepared libraries of TCR beta cDNA carried unique molecular identifiers. One entry per CDR3 protein results from TCRdb running MiXCR on the PCR reads. The table lists 600,000 to 750,000 distinct CDR3 sequences, approximately 59% of them singletons, with approximately 11% in the top ten. Their recognized antigens are unknown. What was sequenced was blood. The receptor set was obtained from a girl aged 2 to 10 with multiple sclerosis.

This chain links TRBV4-3 with TRBJ2-1, with 7 positions matching TRBD2. Germline CDR1 LGHNA, CDR2 YSLEER. The CDR3 is 16 amino acids. The V and J ends lost 0 bases and 4 bases, in that order; junction bases with no gene match: 6. The CDR3 is CASSQDSSGGYNEQFF. CDR3 in DNA: TGCGCCAGCAGCCAAGATTCTAGCGGCGGATACAATGAGCAGTTCTTC.

This chain connects TRBV7-2 to TRBJ1-2, with TRBD1 identical over 8 bases. Germline CDR1 and CDR2: SGHTA and FQGNSA. The CDR3 extends over 14 amino acids. V lost 5 bases, J lost 6 bases, and 8 bases stayed unmatched. DNA of the CDR3: TGTGCCAGCAGCCCAGGGGACAGGAGGAATGGCTACACCTTC. Translating gives CASSPGDRRNGYTF.

This clonotype was seen only a few times. The chain employs TRBV4-2 and TRBJ2-7; 15 bases fit TRBD2. The CDR3 extends over 15 amino acids. Germline CDR1 reads LGHNA; CDR2 reads YNFKEQ. With 4 bases clipped from V and 5 bases from J, the junction kept 3 bases outside the gene matches. Here the CDR3 DNA reads TGTGCCAGCAGCCCGGGACTAGCGGGAGGCCACGAGCAGTACTTC. It codes for CASSPGLAGGHEQYF.

This clonotype was observed a few times. The chain combines TRBV7-9 with TRBJ1-2, with 7 bases aligning to TRBD1. After removal of 3 bases from V and 3 bases from J, the junction contained 7 bases not matched to a gene. The CDR3 is 15 amino acids. Germline CDR1 SEHNR, CDR2 FQNEAQ (reference sequence). DNA of the CDR3: TGTGCCAGCAGCTTTTTAAGGACAGGAGACTATGGCTACACCTTC. Residues: CASSFLRTGDYGYTF.

The chain is built from TRBV6-5 and TRBJ2-5, with 7 nucleotides matching TRBD2. This CDR3 spans 16 amino acids. The germline V gene encodes CDR1 MNHEY and CDR2 SVGAGI. Trimming cost V 5 bases and J 2 bases; bases outside gene matches: 11. The DNA of the CDR3 is TGTGCCAGCAGTCCCCACGTGGGGGAGGGGCAAGAGACCCAGTACTTC. Translation: CASSPHVGEGQETQYF.

This clonotype was detected only a few times. The genes are TRBV27 and TRBJ2-7; TRBD2 is a possible D gene (6 bases). V was clipped by 4 bases and J by 4 bases, with 14 bases between them. This CDR3 has 14 residues. Germline assignment: CDR1 MNHEY and CDR2 SMNVEV (reference sequence). CDR3 sequence reads: CASSSRGTGYEQYF. The DNA for the CDR3 is TGTGCCAGCAGTTCGCGTGGGACTGGATACGAGCAGTACTTC.

The genes are TRBV27 and TRBJ2-6; possibly TRBD2 for D (6 bases). Germline CDR1 MNHEY, CDR2 SMNVEV (reference sequence). This CDR3 has 19 amino acids. The V end was cut by 0 bases, the J end by 0 bases, with 15 bases between. The CDR3: CASSLSRPGVFSGANVLTF. Here the CDR3 DNA reads TGTGCCAGCAGTTTATCGAGGCCGGGGGTCTTCTCTGGGGCCAACGTCCTGACTTTC.

The J gene is TRBJ2-1, the V gene TRBV7-9; 13 bases match TRBD2. V was clipped by 3 bases and J by 8 bases; unmatched bases: 7. This CDR3 is 16 amino acids long. Germline values: CDR1 SEHNR, CDR2 FQNEAQ (reference sequence). The CDR3 here is CASSFGLAGAGDEQFF. The CDR3 region has the DNA TGTGCCAGCAGCTTTGGACTAGCGGGGGCTGGGGATGAGCAGTTCTTC. Full variable domain (rest looked up from reference TRBV7-9 and TRBJ2-1): DTGVSQNPRHKITKRGQNVTFRCDPISEHNRLYWYRQTLGQGPEFLTYFQNEAQLEKSRLLSDRFSAERPKGSFSTLEIQRTEQGDSAMYLCASSFGLAGAGDEQFFGPGTRLTVL.

This clonotype was seen a single time. The chain links TRBV6-2 or TRBV6-3 to TRBJ1-2; possible D gene TRBD1, 6 bases. CDR3 length equals 16 residues. Germline values: CDR1 MNHEY, CDR2 SVGEGT. Trimming shortened V by 6 bases and J by 2 bases, and 19 bases separated the two germline ends. Here the CDR3 DNA reads TGTGCCAGCAGACACGACAGGACTTCTATCAACTATGGCTACACCTTC. Its protein is CASRHDRTSINYGYTF.

The chain links TRBV7-2 to TRBJ2-1; 14 bases line up with TRBD2. The trim removed 6 bases at V and 0 bases at J, leaving 10 bases unmatched. The CDR3 is 19 residues long. Germline V CDR1 and CDR2: SGHTA, FQGNSA. CDR3 loop: CASSTGTSGGRSSYNEQFF. The CDR3 DNA reads TGTGCCAGCAGTACCGGGACTAGCGGGGGCCGGAGCTCCTACAATGAGCAGTTCTTC.

This clonotype was picked up a small number of times. The chain has TRBV29-1 and TRBJ1-2; 8 positions agree with TRBD1. J lost 8 bases, V lost 4 bases, and 6 bases had no gene match. There are 12 residues in the CDR3. Germline CDR1 and CDR2: SQVTM and ANQGSEA. In DNA, the CDR3 is TGCAGCGTTGGACAGGGGCGAGGGGGCTACACCTTC. It yields the protein CSVGQGRGGYTF.

The chain employs TRBV12-3 or TRBV12-4 and TRBJ2-5; 7 bases map to TRBD2. The CDR3 is made up of 17 amino acids. V lost 2 bases to trimming and J lost 2 bases; unmatched junction nucleotides: 11. Here the CDR3 reads CASSLTDGGRQQETQYF. The CDR3 coding sequence is TGTGCCAGCAGTTTAACTGATGGCGGGAGACAGCAAGAGACCCAGTACTTC.

The table lists this clonotype with a count of one. This chain joins TRBV20-1 and TRBJ1-1; D is unclear. Germline assignment: CDR1 DFQATT and CDR2 SNEGSKA (reference sequence). The CDR3 covers 15 residues. Trimming removed 0 bases at V and 6 bases at J, with 17 bases between. The CDR3 here is CSARDRREGRPEAFF. The CDR3 DNA follows: TGCAGTGCTAGAGATCGTAGGGAAGGAAGGCCTGAAGCTTTCTTT.

The chain employs TRBV20-1 and TRBJ2-2; 7 nucleotides agree with TRBD1. V shed 6 bases and J 5 bases; nucleotides not matched to a gene: 9. This CDR3 is 14 amino acids long. Germline CDR1 DFQATT, CDR2 SNEGSKA (reference sequence). CDR3 DNA: TGCAGTGCGCCTCGACCAGGGGGTACCGGGGAGCTGTTTTTT. Its translation: CSAPRPGGTGELFF.

The chain uses TRBV29-1 and TRBJ2-5, with D tentatively TRBD1 (5 bases). CDR3 size: 15 residues. Germline CDR1 and CDR2: SQVTM and ANQGSEA. V was pared by 6 bases and J by 2 bases, with 19 bases between. The CDR3 is CSVSTPTVGQETQYF. The CDR3 coding sequence is TGCAGCGTCTCCACCCCGACAGTTGGGCAAGAGACCCAGTACTTC.

The chain recombines TRBV30 with TRBJ1-1; D remains ambiguous. The CDR3 sequence is 10 residues long. V lost 4 bases and J lost 7, with 7 bases in between. Germline loops: CDR1 GTSNPN, CDR2 SVGIG (reference sequence). CDR3 in amino acids: CAWMAVEAFF. In DNA form, the CDR3 reads TGTGCCTGGATGGCAGTTGAAGCTTTCTTT.

The chain combines TRBV10-3 with TRBJ2-5, with D possibly matching TRBD1 (6 bases). The V gene lost 10 bases and the J gene lost 9 bases, with 24 bases spanning the gap. CDR1 and CDR2 from the germline V gene are ENHRY and SYGVKD. This CDR3 has 14 amino acids. CDR3 region: CATTQGTVVGSQYF. The CDR3 region has the DNA TGTGCCACGACACAGGGAACGGTGGTTGGGTCCCAGTACTTC.

This clonotype showed up just a few times. The rearrangement joins TRBV10-3 to TRBJ2-7; D might be TRBD1 (6 bases). V lost 7 bases and J lost 6, with 16 bases in between. Germline CDR1 ENHRY, CDR2 SYGVKD. The CDR3 spans 13 residues. Written as DNA, the CDR3 is TGTGCCATCATTCAGGGGCCGGAAGGCGAGCAGTACTTC. Translated: CAIIQGPEGEQYF.

The V gene is TRBV10-3, the J gene TRBJ2-3; TRBD1 aligns across 7 bases. The germline V gene encodes CDR1 ENHRY and CDR2 SYGVKD. Unmatched junction bases numbered 7, after V lost 6 bases and J lost 7 bases. This CDR3 comprises 13 residues. CDR3 region: CAISPSQGNTQYF. The CDR3 DNA reads TGTGCCATCAGCCCTTCACAGGGGAATACGCAGTATTTT.

The chain employs TRBV28 and TRBJ2-1, with D perhaps given as TRBD1 or TRBD2 (6 bases each). The end of the DNA fits TRBJ2-7 better, so the J call may be wrong. The CDR3 is 14 residues long. Germline assignment: CDR1 MDHEN and CDR2 SYDVKM. The CDR3 loop reads CASSPGAGPHEQYF. CDR3 bases: TGTGCCAGCAGTCCGGGGGCAGGACCTCACGAGCAGTACTTC.

This rearrangement joins TRBV5-1 to TRBJ2-2; a weak D match, TRBD2 (6 bases). The CDR3 length is 16 residues. The V gene's germline CDR1 is SGHRS and CDR2 YFSETQ. The ends were cut back, 0 bases at V and 4 bases at J, with 13 bases in the middle. This CDR3 reads CASSLDVGGTTGELFF. As DNA, the CDR3 is TGCGCCAGCAGCTTGGATGTGGGAGGCACCACCGGGGAGCTGTTTTTT.

This clonotype was recorded a few times. V and J are TRBV20-1 and TRBJ2-5; 8 bases agree with TRBD2. Germline lookup yields CDR1 DFQATT and CDR2 SNEGSKA (reference sequence). The CDR3 totals 16 residues. Germline trimming cut 0 bases from V and 2 bases from J; bases unmatched to any gene: 8. CDR3 loop: CSARDRLAGLQETQYF. The CDR3 DNA sequence: TGCAGTGCTAGAGATAGGCTAGCGGGTTTACAAGAGACCCAGTACTTC.

The chain joins TRBV14 to TRBJ1-2; D is unclear. The germline V gene has CDR1 SGHDN and CDR2 FVKESK. V was trimmed by 4 bases and J by 7 bases, leaving 16 bases between them. There are 14 residues in the CDR3. The CDR3 loop reads CASSLPGKRAGYTF. CDR3 DNA: TGTGCCAGCAGCCTCCCTGGTAAAAGGGCTGGCTACACCTTC.

The rearrangement uses TRBV28 and TRBJ2-7; D is possibly TRBD2 (6 bases). With 0 bases removed from V and 9 bases from J, the gap between germline ends came to 15 bases. Germline V gives CDR1 MDHEN, CDR2 SYDVKM. The CDR3 contains 14 residues. CDR3 loop: CASSLWGEGTGQYF. CDR3 sequence (DNA): TGTGCCAGCAGTTTATGGGGCGAGGGGACTGGGCAGTACTTC.

The chain has TRBV4-3 and TRBJ2-1, with a tentative D call TRBD1 (5 bases). V lost 0 bases and J lost 9, with 15 bases in between. The CDR3 runs to 15 residues. Germline assignment: CDR1 LGHNA and CDR2 YSLEER. The CDR3: CASSQDRQGKGEQFF. In DNA, the CDR3 is TGCGCCAGCAGCCAAGATCGGCAGGGCAAGGGTGAGCAGTTCTTC.

This clonotype was counted only a few times. The chain employs TRBV29-1 and TRBJ2-3; the D gene is possibly TRBD2 (5 bases). CDR3 length: 13 residues. Germline V gene sequence: CDR1 SQVTM, CDR2 ANQGSEA. The V end was cut by 2 bases, the J end by 7 bases, with 13 bases between. CDR3 sequence reads: CSVELASENTQYF. CDR3 in DNA: TGCAGCGTTGAACTAGCATCAGAGAATACGCAGTATTTT.

This clonotype was counted a few times. The DNA for the CDR3 is TGTGCCAGCAGGGGGGCTAGCGGGGGTGAGGCCCAAGAGACCCAGTACTTC. It encodes CASRGASGGEAQETQYF. The chain couples TRBV12-3 or TRBV12-4 to TRBJ2-5; 10 bases line up with TRBD2. J was trimmed by 1 base and V by 6 bases; bases with no gene match: 11. This CDR3 is 17 amino acids long.

With respect to this clonotype: Compared with germline, one end of the junction differs, possibly owing to a read error. The chain links TRBV29-1 to TRBJ2-3; 9 bases are shared with TRBD2. CDR1 SQVTM and CDR2 ANQGSEA come from the germline V gene. This CDR3 has 13 residues. The CDR3 spells CSIEERGEDTQYF. The CDR3 region has the DNA TGCAGCATTGAGGAGCGGGGGGAAGATACGCAGTATTTT.

In this sample, this clonotype turned up a few times. The CDR3 sequence is CASNADSTDTQYF. The CDR3, as DNA: TGTGCCAGCAATGCGGACAGCACAGATACGCAGTATTTT. The chain couples TRBV6-1 to TRBJ2-3, with unresolved D. CDR3 length: 13 amino acids. The V end lost 7 bases, the J end lost 0 bases, and 8 bases lay between the germline ends. CDR1 and CDR2 from the germline V gene are MNHNS and SASEGT.

On this clonotype itself: One end of the junction does not line up with germline, which may come from a read error. CDR3 in amino acids: CASSFGTSVQQTQYF. CDR3 DNA sequence: TGTGCCAGCAGTTTCGGGACTAGCGTCCAACAGACCCAGTACTTC. The V and J genes are TRBV12-3 or TRBV12-4 and TRBJ2-5; 10 nucleotides match TRBD2. The CDR3 is 15 amino acids.

This chain uses TRBV4-3 with TRBJ2-1; 8 bases match TRBD2. Looked up from germline, CDR1 is LGHNA and CDR2 is YSLEER. V gave up 0 bases and J gave up 8 bases; unmatched junction bases: 12. The CDR3 is 17 amino acids. In DNA form, the CDR3 reads TGCGCCAGCAGCCAAGACAGGGCGGGGGGACTGCACTATGAGCAGTTCTTC. Its protein product is CASSQDRAGGLHYEQFF.

The V gene is TRBV4-1, the J gene TRBJ2-1; possible D gene TRBD2, 6 bases. Germline values: CDR1 MGHRA, CDR2 YSYEKL. V was trimmed by 2 bases and J by 0 bases, leaving 11 bases between them. The CDR3 totals 16 residues. This CDR3 reads CASSQLATSSYNEQFF. CDR3 DNA: TGCGCCAGCAGCCAACTAGCGACCAGCTCCTACAATGAGCAGTTCTTC.